The 23 T cell receptor beta chains given below trace back to one sample, sequenced in a study of radiotherapy plus CTLA-4 blockade in lung cancer. This table comes from immunoSEQ multiplex PCR, and its TCRdb copy is limited to in-frame clones, with some not included. This table holds 78,000 or so clones, approximately 86% found once. The sequences come from peripheral blood, collected from a patient treated with radiotherapy plus ipilimumab. All receptors come from a human donor with non-small cell lung cancer who had stable disease on radiotherapy plus ipilimumab.

The CDR3 coding sequence is TGTGCCAGCGAGCGGAGTCAAGAGACCCAGTACTTC. As protein: CASERSQETQYF. This chain uses TRBV6-5 with TRBJ2-5; D may be TRBD2 (5 bases). V shed 8 bases and J shed 2 bases, with 9 bases lying between them. Germline V gene sequence: CDR1 MNHEY, CDR2 SVGAGI. The CDR3 spans 12 residues.

This chain connects TRBV7-9 to TRBJ2-7; D possibly corresponds to TRBD1 (5 bases). Germline CDR1 reads SEHNR; CDR2 reads FQNEAQ (reference sequence). This CDR3 comprises 14 residues. The V end lost 2 bases, the J end lost 3 bases, and 11 bases lay between the germline ends. The CDR3 DNA follows: TGTGCCAGCAGCTTAATCGTAGGGGACTACGAGCAGTACTTC. Amino acid sequence: CASSLIVGDYEQYF.

To note about this clone: Other DNA sequences in this sample translate to the same CDR3. This chain's CDR3 is CASKAGLTYNEQFF. In DNA form, the CDR3 reads TGTGCCAGCAAAGCGGGCCTCACCTACAATGAGCAGTTCTTC. The rearrangement uses TRBV27 and TRBJ2-1; a possible D gene is TRBD2 (6 bases). Germline CDR1 is MNHEY and CDR2 is SMNVEV (reference sequence). CDR3 length: 14 amino acids. The V and J ends lost 7 bases and 2 bases respectively, with 12 bases between them.

This sequence joins TRBV11-3 and TRBJ2-2; no clear D. The CDR3 consists of 13 residues. From germline, CDR1 is SGHNT and CDR2 YENEEA. Trimming cost V 1 base and J 2 bases, with 2 bases left between them. The chain's CDR3 is CASSLVNTGELFF. The CDR3 region has the DNA TGTGCCAGCAGCTTAGTTAACACCGGGGAGCTGTTTTTT.

The CDR3 region is CASGSWDTQYF. CDR3 bases: TGTGCCAGCGGGTCATGGGATACGCAGTATTTT. The V call is TRBV2, the J call TRBJ2-3; unclear D gene. Trimming took off 8 bases at V and 6 bases at J, with 9 bases between the two ends. CDR1 is SNHLY and CDR2 is FYNNEI in the germline V gene. This CDR3 region has 11 residues.

As for this clone: This sample includes further DNA sequences coding for the same CDR3. This chain joins TRBV19 and TRBJ2-1, with TRBD2 identical over 11 bases. J gave up 3 bases and V 6 bases, and 1 base lay outside the gene matches. The length of the CDR3 is 14 residues. Germline CDR1 reads LNHDA; CDR2 reads SQIVND (reference sequence). The CDR3 here is CASSLAGGYNEQFF. In nucleotides, the CDR3 is TGTGCCAGTAGCCTAGCGGGAGGCTACAATGAGCAGTTCTTC.

V is TRBV18 and J is TRBJ2-1, with 8 bases aligning to TRBD1. The CDR3 is 16 residues long. Trimming removed 3 bases from V and 4 bases from J; junction bases left unmatched: 8. Germline values: CDR1 KGHSH, CDR2 LQKENI. The CDR3 DNA reads as TGTGCCAGCTCACCTGCGGCAGGGGGCGCATACAATGAGCAGTTCTTC. This encodes CASSPAAGGAYNEQFF. Based on the CDR3 plus reference TRBV18 and TRBJ2-1, the full variable domain is NAGVMQNPRHLVRRRGQEARLRCSPMKGHSHVYWYRQLPEEGLKFMVYLQKENIIDESGMPKERFSAEFPKEGPSILRIQQVVRGDSAAYFCASSPAAGGAYNEQFFGPGTRLTVL.

Comments on this clone: Other DNA sequences in this specimen translate into the identical CDR3. This chain uses TRBV30 with TRBJ2-7; D is unresolved. CDR3 length equals 12 residues. V was shortened by 0 bases and J by 3 bases, with 6 bases between the two germline ends. Germline V gene sequence: CDR1 GTSNPN, CDR2 SVGIG (reference sequence). The CDR3 region is CAWSVRGYEQYF. The CDR3 DNA reads TGTGCCTGGAGTGTACGAGGCTACGAGCAGTACTTC.

The rearrangement links TRBV4-1 to TRBJ2-1; no clear D gene. Trimming removed 5 bases at V and 0 bases at J, with 14 bases between. The CDR3 is made up of 16 amino acids. The germline V gene has CDR1 MGHRA and CDR2 YSYEKL. In nucleotides, the CDR3 is TGCGCCAGCAGCGCCCGACTGGGAAGCTCCTACAATGAGCAGTTCTTC. Protein sequence: CASSARLGSSYNEQFF.

V usage is TRBV2 and J usage is TRBJ2-3; tentative D call: TRBD1 (5 bases). Trimming pared 5 bases from V and 0 bases from J, leaving 12 bases between. Per germline, CDR1 SNHLY and CDR2 FYNNEI. The CDR3 is 15 amino acids. The CDR3 here is CASSTAGFSTDTQYF. For the CDR3, the DNA is TGTGCCAGCAGTACCGCAGGGTTCAGCACAGATACGCAGTATTTT. Variable domain in full (rest from reference TRBV2 and TRBJ2-3): EPEVTQTPSHQVTQMGQEVILRCVPISNHLYFYWYRQILGQKVEFLVSFYNNEISEKSEIFDDQFSVERPDGSNFTLKIRSTKLEDSAMYFCASSTAGFSTDTQYFGPGTRLTVL.

The rearrangement uses TRBV5-1 and TRBJ1-5; 8 bases match TRBD1. J was trimmed by 4 bases and V by 4 bases; bases with no gene match: 10. The CDR3 is 16 amino acids. Germline V gene data show CDR1 as SGHRS and CDR2 as YFSETQ. CDR3 DNA: TGCGCCAGCAGCCCAGGACAGGGAAAAGTGAATCAGCCCCAGCATTTT. Encoded protein: CASSPGQGKVNQPQHF. Supplemented by reference TRBV5-1 and TRBJ1-5, the full variable domain reads KAGVTQTPRYLIKTRGQQVTLSCSPISGHRSVSWYQQTPGQGLQFLFEYFSETQRNKGNFPGRFSGRQFSNSRSEMNVSTLELGDSALYLCASSPGQGKVNQPQHFGDGTRLSIL.

This rearrangement joins TRBV9 to TRBJ2-3; 8 nucleotides align to TRBD1. CDR1 is SGDLS and CDR2 is YYNGEE in the germline V gene. With 4 bases clipped from V and 2 bases from J, the junction kept 6 bases outside the gene matches. The CDR3 is 15 amino acids. In DNA, the CDR3 is TGTGCCAGCAGCCCCTGGGACAGGTTCACAGATACGCAGTATTTT. Encoded protein: CASSPWDRFTDTQYF.

Only one count was recorded for this clone. The chain uses TRBV27 and TRBJ1-2, with 7 positions matching TRBD1. The V and J ends lost 4 bases and 6 bases, in that order; junction bases with no gene match: 11. The CDR3 sequence is 15 residues long. Germline CDR1 and CDR2: MNHEY and SMNVEV (reference sequence). CDR3: CASSSPGKGANGYTF. The CDR3 DNA reads TGTGCCAGCAGTTCCCCGGGGAAGGGGGCTAATGGCTACACCTTC.

The chain couples TRBV7-8 to TRBJ1-3; 9 nucleotides match TRBD1. The germline gives CDR1 SGHVS, CDR2 FQNEAQ. The V and J ends lost 5 bases and 4 bases, in that order; junction bases with no gene match: 6. This CDR3 is built from 15 residues. CDR3: CASSLRDREGNTIYF. The CDR3 DNA is TGTGCCAGCAGCCTCCGGGACAGGGAGGGAAACACCATATATTTT. Full variable domain (remainder filled in from reference TRBV7-8 and TRBJ1-3): GAGVSQSPRYKVAKRGQDVALRCDPISGHVSLFWYQQALGQGPEFLTYFQNEAQLDKSGLPSDRFFAERPEGSVSTLKIQRTQQEDSAVYLCASSLRDREGNTIYFGEGSWLTVV.

This chain joins TRBV9 and TRBJ2-5; a weak D match, TRBD2 (5 bases). CDR1 is SGDLS, CDR2 YYNGEE, per germline. V lost 0 bases to trimming and J lost 1 base, with 13 bases between them. The CDR3 runs to 16 residues. In nucleotides, the CDR3 is TGTGCCAGCAGCGTAGCTACGGGGAGAGCCCAAGAGACCCAGTACTTC. This translates into CASSVATGRAQETQYF.

The chain is built from TRBV11-1 and TRBJ1-6; D is unclear. CDR3 length equals 14 residues. Per germline, CDR1 SGHAT and CDR2 FQDESV (reference sequence). With 2 bases removed from V and 4 bases from J, the gap between germline ends came to 6 bases. The chain's CDR3 is CASSLLRYNSPLHF. CDR3 DNA sequence: TGTGCCAGCAGCTTACTCAGATATAATTCACCCCTCCACTTT.

The chain is built from TRBV30 and TRBJ1-3; D call uncertain. V was pared by 0 bases and J by 6 bases, with 6 bases between. Germline CDR1 GTSNPN, CDR2 SVGIG (reference sequence). The CDR3 loop spans 12 amino acids. CDR3 sequence (DNA): TGTGCCTGGAGTGTATTTCCAAACACCATATATTTT. Its protein is CAWSVFPNTIYF.

This clone showed up just once. V is TRBV28 and J is TRBJ1-4; D might be TRBD1 (6 bases). V was shortened by 8 bases and J by 0 bases, with 13 bases between the two germline ends. The CDR3 sequence is 15 residues long. Germline V gene data show CDR1 as MDHEN and CDR2 as SYDVKM. CDR3 nucleotides: TGTGCCAGCTCGGGGACACTTACAACTAATGAAAAACTGTTTTTT. This encodes CASSGTLTTNEKLFF.

This clone was seen a single time. The gene calls are TRBV28 and TRBJ2-4; possibly TRBD2 for D (7 bases). The CDR3 is 17 amino acids. Per germline, CDR1 MDHEN and CDR2 SYDVKM. The V end was cut by 6 bases, the J end by 4 bases, with 22 bases between. CDR3 sequence reads: CASRSSNFGGRKNIQYF. CDR3 DNA sequence: TGTGCCAGCAGATCATCTAATTTCGGGGGGCGGAAAAACATTCAGTACTTC. The entire variable domain, with the rest obtained from reference TRBV28 and TRBJ2-4, is as follows: DVKVTQSSRYLVKRTGEKVFLECVQDMDHENMFWYRQDPGLGLRLIYFSYDVKMKEKGDIPEGYSVSREKKERFSLILESASTNQTSMYLCASRSSNFGGRKNIQYFGAGTRLSVL.

The chain carries TRBV11-2 and TRBJ2-1, with TRBD2 identical over 12 bases. The CDR3 contains 13 residues. CDR1 and CDR2 from the germline V gene are SGHAT and FQNNGV. The ends lost 5 bases at V and 15 bases at J; junction bases unmatched: 8. The CDR3 protein is CASSGLAGRGLFF. The CDR3, as DNA: TGTGCCAGCAGCGGACTAGCGGGAAGGGGGCTGTTCTTC.

The genes are TRBV27 and TRBJ2-3, with D possibly matching TRBD2 (6 bases). Trimming removed 4 bases from V and 0 bases from J, with 14 bases in between. Germline V gene data show CDR1 as MNHEY and CDR2 as SMNVEV (reference sequence). The CDR3 sequence is 16 residues long. CDR3 region: CASSSRWRDSTDTQYF. The CDR3 DNA is TGTGCCAGCAGTTCGCGATGGAGGGACAGCACAGATACGCAGTATTTT.

This chain links TRBV2 with TRBJ1-2; TRBD1 might be the D (5 bases). CDR1 is SNHLY, CDR2 FYNNEI, per germline. V was clipped by 7 bases and J by 5 bases, with 11 bases between them. CDR3 size: 12 residues. The CDR3 here is CASTPGLYGYTF. In DNA, the CDR3 is TGTGCCAGCACCCCGGGACTGTATGGCTACACCTTC.

This clone was seen once. The chain recombines TRBV11-2 with TRBJ2-2; a possible D gene is TRBD1 (6 bases). Germline V lookup: CDR1 SGHAT, CDR2 FQNNGV. V was pared by 5 bases and J by 3 bases, with 13 bases between. The CDR3 consists of 15 residues. The CDR3 DNA sequence: TGTGCCAGCAGCATTACAGGGATTTACACCGGGGAGCTGTTTTTT. Translating gives CASSITGIYTGELFF.